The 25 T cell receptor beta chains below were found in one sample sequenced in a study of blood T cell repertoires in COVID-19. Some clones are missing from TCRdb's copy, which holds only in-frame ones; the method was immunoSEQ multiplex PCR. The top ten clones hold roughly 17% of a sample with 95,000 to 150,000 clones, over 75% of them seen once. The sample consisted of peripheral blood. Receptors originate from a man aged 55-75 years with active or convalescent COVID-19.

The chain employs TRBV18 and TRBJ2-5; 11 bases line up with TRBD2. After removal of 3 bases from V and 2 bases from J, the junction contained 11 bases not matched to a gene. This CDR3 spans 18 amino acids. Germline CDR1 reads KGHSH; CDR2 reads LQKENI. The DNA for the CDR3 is TGTGCCAGCTCACCGGTCTCCGGGACTAGCGGAATTCAAGAGACCCAGTACTTC. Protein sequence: CASSPVSGTSGIQETQYF.

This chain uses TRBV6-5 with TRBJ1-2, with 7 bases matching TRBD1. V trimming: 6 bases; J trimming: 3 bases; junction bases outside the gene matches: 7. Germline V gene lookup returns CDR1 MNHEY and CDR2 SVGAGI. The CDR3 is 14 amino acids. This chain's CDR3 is CASRPDREDYGYTF. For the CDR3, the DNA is TGTGCCAGCAGACCCGACAGGGAGGACTATGGCTACACCTTC.

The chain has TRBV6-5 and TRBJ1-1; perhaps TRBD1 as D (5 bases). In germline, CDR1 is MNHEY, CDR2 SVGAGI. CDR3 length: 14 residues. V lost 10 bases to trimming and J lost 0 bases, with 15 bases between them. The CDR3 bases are TGTGCCACACGGTCGGGGACTCTGAACACTGAAGCTTTCTTT. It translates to CATRSGTLNTEAFF.

The CDR3 loop is CASSPEQGTVTEAFF. The DNA of the CDR3 is TGTGCCAGCAGCCCGGAACAGGGGACGGTCACTGAAGCTTTCTTT. The chain is built from TRBV7-6 and TRBJ1-1; the match to TRBD1 covers 7 bases. The CDR3 is 15 residues long. The V gene's germline CDR1 is SGHVS and CDR2 FNYEAQ. Germline trimming cut 5 bases from V and 4 bases from J; bases unmatched to any gene: 10.

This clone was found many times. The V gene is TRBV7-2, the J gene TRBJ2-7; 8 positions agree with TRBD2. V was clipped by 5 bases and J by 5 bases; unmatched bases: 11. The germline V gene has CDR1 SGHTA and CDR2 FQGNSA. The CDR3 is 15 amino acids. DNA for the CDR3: TGTGCCAGCAGCGCCCCGCAGCGGGGGAGCCACGAGCAGTACTTC. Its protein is CASSAPQRGSHEQYF.

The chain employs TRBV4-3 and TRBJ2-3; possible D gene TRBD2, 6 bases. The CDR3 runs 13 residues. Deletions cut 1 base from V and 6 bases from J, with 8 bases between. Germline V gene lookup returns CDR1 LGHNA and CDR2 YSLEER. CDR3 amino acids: CASSQVGGDTQYF. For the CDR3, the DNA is TGCGCCAGCAGCCAAGTTGGGGGGGATACGCAGTATTTT.

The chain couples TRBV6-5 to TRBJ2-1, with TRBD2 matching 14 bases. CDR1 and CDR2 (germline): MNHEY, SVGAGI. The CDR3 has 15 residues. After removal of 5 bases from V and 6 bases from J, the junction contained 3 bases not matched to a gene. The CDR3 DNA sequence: TGTGCCAGCAGTAAGACTAGCGGGAGGGCCAATGAGCAGTTCTTC. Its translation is CASSKTSGRANEQFF.

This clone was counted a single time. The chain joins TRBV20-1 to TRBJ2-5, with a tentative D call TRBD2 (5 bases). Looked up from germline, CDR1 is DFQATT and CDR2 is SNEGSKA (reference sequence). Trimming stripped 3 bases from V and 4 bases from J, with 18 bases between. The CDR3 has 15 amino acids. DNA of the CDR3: TGCAGTGCTAGTCCACGAGGGCGCGGCGGAGAGACCCAGTACTTC. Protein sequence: CSASPRGRGGETQYF.

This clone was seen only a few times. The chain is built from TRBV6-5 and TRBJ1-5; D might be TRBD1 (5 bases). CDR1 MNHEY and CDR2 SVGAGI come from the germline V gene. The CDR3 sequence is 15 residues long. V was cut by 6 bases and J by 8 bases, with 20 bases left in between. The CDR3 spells CASSQVLGPAEPQHF. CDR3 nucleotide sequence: TGTGCCAGCAGCCAGGTGTTGGGGCCTGCGGAGCCCCAGCATTTT.

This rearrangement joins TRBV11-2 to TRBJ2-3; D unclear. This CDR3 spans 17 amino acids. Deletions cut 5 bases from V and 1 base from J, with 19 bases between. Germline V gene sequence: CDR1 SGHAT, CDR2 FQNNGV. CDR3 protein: CASSPIRDPRGTDTQYF. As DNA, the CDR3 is TGTGCCAGCAGCCCCATACGTGACCCACGGGGCACAGATACGCAGTATTTT.

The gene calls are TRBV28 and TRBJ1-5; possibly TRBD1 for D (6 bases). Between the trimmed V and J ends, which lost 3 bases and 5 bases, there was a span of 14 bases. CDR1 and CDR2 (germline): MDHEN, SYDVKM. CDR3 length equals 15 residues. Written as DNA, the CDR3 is TGTGCCAGCAGTTTGGGGGGGCAGGCCTATCAGCCCCAGCATTTT. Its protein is CASSLGGQAYQPQHF.

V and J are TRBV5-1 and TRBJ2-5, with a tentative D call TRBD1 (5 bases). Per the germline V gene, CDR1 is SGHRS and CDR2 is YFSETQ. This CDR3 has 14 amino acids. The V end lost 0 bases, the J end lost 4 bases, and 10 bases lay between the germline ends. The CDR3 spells CASSLGRGVETQYF. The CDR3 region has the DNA TGCGCCAGCAGCTTGGGAAGGGGCGTAGAGACCCAGTACTTC.

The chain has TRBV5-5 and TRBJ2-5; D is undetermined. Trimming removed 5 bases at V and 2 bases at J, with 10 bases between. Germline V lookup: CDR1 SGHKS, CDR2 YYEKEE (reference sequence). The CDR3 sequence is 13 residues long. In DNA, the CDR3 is TGTGCCAGCAGTTACCTCGGGCAAGAGACCCAGTACTTC. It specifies CASSYLGQETQYF.

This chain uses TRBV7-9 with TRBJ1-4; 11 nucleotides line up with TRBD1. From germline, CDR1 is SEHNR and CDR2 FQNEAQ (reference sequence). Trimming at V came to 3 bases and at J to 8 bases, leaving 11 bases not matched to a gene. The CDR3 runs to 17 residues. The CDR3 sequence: CASSFDPGQGANEKLFF. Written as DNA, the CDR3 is TGTGCCAGCAGCTTCGACCCAGGACAGGGGGCGAACGAAAAACTGTTTTTT.

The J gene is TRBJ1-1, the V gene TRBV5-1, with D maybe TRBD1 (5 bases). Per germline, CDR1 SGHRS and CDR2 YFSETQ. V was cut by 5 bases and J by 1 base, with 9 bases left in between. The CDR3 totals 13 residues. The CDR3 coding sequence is TGCGCCAGCAGAGTCGGACAGAACACTGAAGCTTTCTTT. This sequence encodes CASRVGQNTEAFF.

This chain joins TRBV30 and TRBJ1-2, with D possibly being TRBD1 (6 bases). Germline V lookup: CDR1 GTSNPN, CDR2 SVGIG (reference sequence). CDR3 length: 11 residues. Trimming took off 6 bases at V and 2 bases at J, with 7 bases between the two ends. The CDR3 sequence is CACGQNYGYTF. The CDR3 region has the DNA TGTGCCTGTGGACAGAACTATGGCTACACCTTC.

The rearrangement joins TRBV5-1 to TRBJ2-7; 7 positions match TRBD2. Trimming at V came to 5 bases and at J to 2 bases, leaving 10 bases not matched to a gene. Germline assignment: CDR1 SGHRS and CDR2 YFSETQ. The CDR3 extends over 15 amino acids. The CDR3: CASSRGRASAYEQYF. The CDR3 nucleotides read TGCGCCAGCAGTCGGGGGAGGGCCTCAGCCTACGAGCAGTACTTC.

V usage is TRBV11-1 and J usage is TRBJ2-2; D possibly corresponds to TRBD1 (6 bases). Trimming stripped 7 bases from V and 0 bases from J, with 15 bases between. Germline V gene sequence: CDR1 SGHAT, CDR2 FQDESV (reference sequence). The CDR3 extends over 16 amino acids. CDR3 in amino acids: CASTVQQGANTGELFF. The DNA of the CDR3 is TGTGCCAGCACCGTCCAACAGGGCGCGAACACCGGGGAGCTGTTTTTT.

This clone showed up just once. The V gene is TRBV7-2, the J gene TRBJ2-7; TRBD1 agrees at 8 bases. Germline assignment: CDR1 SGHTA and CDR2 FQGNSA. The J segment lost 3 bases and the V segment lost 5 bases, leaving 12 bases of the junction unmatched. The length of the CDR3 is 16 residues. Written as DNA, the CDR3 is TGTGCCAGCAGCCAAGCCCCGGCCAGGGGGCTCTACGAGCAGTACTTC. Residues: CASSQAPARGLYEQYF.

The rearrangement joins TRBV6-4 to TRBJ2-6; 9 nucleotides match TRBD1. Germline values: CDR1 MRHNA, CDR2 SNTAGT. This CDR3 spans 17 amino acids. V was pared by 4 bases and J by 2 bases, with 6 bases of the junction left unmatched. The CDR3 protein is CASSAGTGLPGANVLTF. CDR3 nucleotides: TGTGCCAGCAGTGCCGGGACAGGGCTTCCTGGGGCCAACGTCCTGACTTTC.

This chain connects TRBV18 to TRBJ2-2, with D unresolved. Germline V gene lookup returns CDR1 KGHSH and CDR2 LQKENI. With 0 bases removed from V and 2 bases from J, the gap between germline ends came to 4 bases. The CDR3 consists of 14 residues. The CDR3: CASSPPTNTGELFF. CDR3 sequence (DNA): TGTGCCAGCTCACCACCCACTAACACCGGGGAGCTGTTTTTT. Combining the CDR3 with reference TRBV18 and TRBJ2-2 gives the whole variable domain NAGVMQNPRHLVRRRGQEARLRCSPMKGHSHVYWYRQLPEEGLKFMVYLQKENIIDESGMPKERFSAEFPKEGPSILRIQQVVRGDSAAYFCASSPPTNTGELFFGEGSRLTVL.

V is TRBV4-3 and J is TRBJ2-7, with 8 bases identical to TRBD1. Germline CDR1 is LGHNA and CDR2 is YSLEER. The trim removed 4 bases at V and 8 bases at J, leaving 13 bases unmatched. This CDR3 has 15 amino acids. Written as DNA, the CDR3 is TGCGCCAGCAGCCTCCTTCCCGGGACAGGAGGCAAGCAGTACTTC. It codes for CASSLLPGTGGKQYF.

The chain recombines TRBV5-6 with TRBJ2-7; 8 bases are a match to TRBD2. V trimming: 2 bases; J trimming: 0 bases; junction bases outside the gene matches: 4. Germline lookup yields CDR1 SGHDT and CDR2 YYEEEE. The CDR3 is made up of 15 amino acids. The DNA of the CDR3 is TGTGCCAGCAGCTTAGGCGGGAGGTACTCCTACGAGCAGTACTTC. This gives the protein CASSLGGRYSYEQYF. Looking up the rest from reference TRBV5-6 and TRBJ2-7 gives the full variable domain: DAGVTQSPTHLIKTRGQQVTLRCSPKSGHDTVSWYQQALGQGPQFIFQYYEEEERQRGNFPDRFSGHQFPNYSSELNVNALLLGDSALYLCASSLGGRYSYEQYFGPGTRLTVT.

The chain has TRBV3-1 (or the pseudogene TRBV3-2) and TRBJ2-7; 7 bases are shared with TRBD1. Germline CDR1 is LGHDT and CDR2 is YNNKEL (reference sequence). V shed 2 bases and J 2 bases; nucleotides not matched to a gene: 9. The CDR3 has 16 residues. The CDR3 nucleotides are TGTGCCAGCAGCCAATATCAGGGGGTGAACCCCTACGAGCAGTACTTC. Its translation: CASSQYQGVNPYEQYF.

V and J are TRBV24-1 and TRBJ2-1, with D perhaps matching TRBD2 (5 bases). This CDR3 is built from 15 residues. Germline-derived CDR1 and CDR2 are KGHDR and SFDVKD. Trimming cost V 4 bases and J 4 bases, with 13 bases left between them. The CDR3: CATSDPGRGYNEQFF. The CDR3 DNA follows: TGTGCCACCAGTGACCCTGGGAGAGGGTACAATGAGCAGTTCTTC.